This TCR beta chain was documented in a study of response to subunit inactivated influenza vaccine. TCRdb used MiXCR to reprocess the RT-PCR reads, holding one entry per CDR3 protein. The sample shows 750,000 to 850,000 distinct CDR3 sequences, about 18% of them seen only once. This clonotype has more than one count but fewer than ten. Its antigen remains unidentified. Whole-study results and caveats: Few new T cells, the authors suggested, are recruited by each seasonal influenza vaccination.

The CDR3 contains 18 residues. Trimming took 5 bases from V and 1 from J; bases not matched to a gene: 11. Germline loops: CDR1 SGHVS, CDR2 FQNEAQ. This specimen consisted of PBMCs from blood, obtained more than 4 days after vaccination. This clonotype originated in a man aged 45-65 years who received an inactivated influenza vaccine. The J gene is TRBJ2-3, the V gene TRBV7-8, with 11 bases matching TRBD2. For the CDR3, the DNA is TGTGCCAGCAGCGTCCTAGCGGGGGGAAGGGGGGGCACAGATACGCAGTATTTT. It is translated as CASSVLAGGRGGTDTQYF.